These T cell receptor beta chains were read from a single sample in a study of post-analysis software for immune sequencing data. TCRdb re-analysed the PCR reads in MiXCR, keeping a single row per CDR3 protein. The sample has fewer than 850,000 distinct CDR3 sequences; 46% are singletons. The sample comprised blood. These receptors were collected from a girl aged 5-17 years with multiple sclerosis. CDR3s include the opening cysteine and the closing phenylalanine or tryptophan. Each record gives: J gene, V gene, D gene, clone size, CDR3 protein, CDR3 DNA. A D gene is named only where the DNA matches it firmly. Clone size is stated in some rows and not others, as once, few, many or a class when expanded.

TRBJ2-3 | TRBV7-2 | - | once | CASSSTSTGAADTQYF | TGTGCCAGCAGCTCCACCAGCACGGGAGCCGCAGATACGCAGTATTTT
TRBJ2-6 | TRBV6-6 | - | - | CASSLSGVGSGANVLTF | TGTGCCAGCAGTTTGAGTGGCGTAGGTTCTGGGGCCAACGTCCTGACTTTC
TRBJ2-1 | TRBV11-2 | TRBD2 | - | CASSQFTSGTNNEQFF | TGTGCCAGCAGCCAGTTTACTAGCGGGACTAACAATGAGCAGTTCTTC
TRBJ2-7 | TRBV7-8 | TRBD2 | - | CASSSTSGRVGEQYF | TGTGCCAGCAGCTCGACTAGCGGGAGGGTGGGCGAGCAGTACTTC
TRBJ2-3 | TRBV6-5 | - | - | CASSYSGAGADTQYF | TGTGCCAGCAGTTACTCAGGGGCAGGGGCAGATACGCAGTATTTT
TRBJ2-3 | TRBV7-8 | TRBD2 | few | CASSLGSGGRADTQYF | TGTGCCAGCAGCTTAGGGTCGGGAGGGAGGGCAGATACGCAGTATTTT
TRBJ2-5 | TRBV29-1 | TRBD2 | - | CSVGTSIETQYF | TGCAGCGTTGGGACTAGTATCGAGACCCAGTACTTC
TRBJ2-5 | TRBV10-3 | - | few | CAISESPQQETQYF | TGTGCCATCAGTGAGTCACCCCAGCAAGAGACCCAGTACTTC
TRBJ1-2 | TRBV6-6 | - | once | CASSSYYGYTF | TGTGCCAGCAGTTCCTACTATGGCTACACCTTC
TRBJ2-7 | TRBV7-2 | TRBD2 | few | CASSLRLAGGVEQYF | TGTGCCAGCAGCTTAAGACTAGCGGGAGGGGTCGAGCAGTACTTC
TRBJ1-2 | TRBV7-9 | - | few | CASSPTEGDGYTF | TGTGCCAGCAGCCCGACCGAGGGCGATGGCTACACCTTC
TRBJ2-6 | TRBV20-1 | - | - | CSARPQSSGANVLTF | TGCAGTGCGCGACCACAGTCCTCTGGGGCCAACGTCCTGACTTTC
TRBJ1-4 | TRBV7-8 | TRBD1 | - | CASSLEDRVLPSTNEKLFF | TGTGCCAGCAGCTTAGAGGACAGGGTCCTTCCATCAACTAATGAAAAACTGTTTTTT
TRBJ2-3 | TRBV7-2 | - | - | CASSSTNTQYF | TGTGCCAGCAGCTCGACCAATACGCAGTATTTT
TRBJ2-7 | TRBV10-3 | - | - | CAISDSLSAYEQYF | TGTGCCATCAGTGACAGTCTCAGCGCCTACGAGCAGTACTTC
TRBJ2-6 | TRBV2 | TRBD1 | - | CASSVGTGPPSGANVLTF | TGTGCCAGCAGTGTTGGGACAGGTCCCCCCTCTGGGGCCAACGTCCTGACTTTC
TRBJ2-3 | TRBV10-3 | TRBD1 | many | CAIRGQDTDTQYF | TGTGCCATCAGGGGACAGGACACAGATACGCAGTATTTT
TRBJ1-2 | TRBV4-3 | TRBD1 | - | CASSQGQGTDGYTF | TGCGCCAGCAGCCAAGGACAGGGGACGGATGGCTACACCTTC
TRBJ1-4 | TRBV12-3/TRBV12-4 | TRBD1 | - | CASSPGQGWPLFF | TGTGCCAGCAGTCCAGGACAGGGGTGGCCACTGTTTTTT
TRBJ2-3 | TRBV29-1 | TRBD2 | - | CSAVAGGTDTQYF | TGCAGCGCTGTAGCGGGGGGCACAGATACGCAGTATTTT
TRBJ2-7 | TRBV11-1 | TRBD1 | - | CASSPAWTGIRYEQYF | TGTGCCAGCAGCCCGGCCTGGACAGGGATTCGCTACGAGCAGTACTTC
TRBJ2-6 | TRBV7-2 | - | - | CANSLVATGGGANVLTF | TGTGCCAACAGCTTAGTGGCCACGGGTGGTGGGGCCAACGTCCTGACTTTC
TRBJ1-2 | TRBV7-9 | TRBD1 | - | CASSLEDRVLGYTF | TGTGCCAGCAGCTTGGAGGACAGGGTATTAGGCTACACCTTC
TRBJ2-1 | TRBV7-2 | - | few | CASSVGVRRNEQFF | TGTGCCAGCAGTGTGGGGGTTAGAAGAAATGAGCAGTTCTTC
TRBJ1-5 | TRBV12-3/TRBV12-4 | - | - | CASSLAVVQPQHF | TGTGCCAGCAGTTTGGCGGTGGTTCAGCCCCAGCATTTT
TRBJ2-1 | TRBV30 | - | few | CAWSPYNEQFF | TGTGCCTGGAGTCCCTACAATGAGCAGTTCTTC
TRBJ2-7 | TRBV4-1 | TRBD2 | - | CASSPGGLAVGSYEQYF | TGCGCCAGCAGCCCGGGGGGACTAGCGGTTGGCTCCTACGAGCAGTACTTC
TRBJ2-1 | TRBV7-6 | - | - | CASSPQRGNEQFF | TGTGCCAGCAGCCCGCAGAGGGGGAATGAGCAGTTCTTC
TRBJ2-7 | TRBV4-3 | - | - | CASSQESGGYEQYF | TGCGCCAGCAGCCAAGAATCAGGCGGATACGAGCAGTACTTC
TRBJ2-7 | TRBV6-1 | TRBD2 | few | CASSEGTSGRHLSYEQYF | TGTGCCAGCAGTGAAGGGACTAGCGGGAGGCACCTATCCTACGAGCAGTACTTC
TRBJ2-1 | TRBV5-6 | TRBD2 | - | CASSWGTSGRKETQFF | TGTGCCAGCAGCTGGGGGACTAGCGGGAGGAAGGAGACCCAGTTCTTC
TRBJ2-1 | TRBV10-2 | - | - | CASSVGNSYNEQFF | TGCGCCAGCAGTGTGGGCAACTCCTACAATGAGCAGTTCTTC
TRBJ2-5 | TRBV15 | - | few | CATSSIVLSPEETQYF | TGTGCCACCAGCAGCATAGTTCTTTCACCGGAAGAGACCCAGTACTTC
TRBJ2-1 | TRBV21-1 | - | once | CASSKTQGDEQFF | TGTGCCAGCAGCAAAACTCAAGGGGATGAGCAGTTCTTC
TRBJ2-3 | TRBV7-3 | - | - | CASSEEESTDTQYF | TGTGCCAGCAGTGAGGAGGAAAGCACAGATACGCAGTATTTT
TRBJ1-2 | TRBV4-2 | - | - | CASSPTAMEAGYTF | TGTGCCAGCAGCCCGACGGCTATGGAGGCTGGCTACACCTTC
TRBJ2-1 | TRBV4-3 | - | few | CASSQDHGANEQFF | TGCGCCAGCAGCCAAGACCACGGGGCCAATGAGCAGTTCTTC
TRBJ1-2 | TRBV11-2 | - | - | CASSPVDLLYGYTF | TGTGCCAGCAGCCCAGTGGACCTTCTCTATGGCTACACCTTC
TRBJ1-2 | TRBV15 | TRBD1 | - | CATSSPGQGANGYTF | TGTGCCACCAGCAGTCCAGGACAGGGGGCGAATGGCTACACCTTC
TRBJ2-6 | TRBV6-1 | TRBD1 | - | CASSNPGQGPSGANVLTF | TGTGCCAGCAGCAATCCGGGACAGGGTCCCTCTGGGGCCAACGTCCTGACTTTC
TRBJ1-2 | TRBV5-6 | - | few | CASSLDAVLYYGYTF | TGTGCCAGCAGCTTGGATGCGGTATTATATTATGGCTACACCTTC
TRBJ2-1 | TRBV5-1 | - | - | CASSYRPQLAGNEQFF | TGCGCCAGTAGCTACCGGCCCCAACTAGCAGGCAATGAGCAGTTCTTC
TRBJ2-5 | TRBV20-1 | TRBD1 | few | CSPQGVGKETQYF | TGCAGTCCCCAGGGGGTGGGTAAAGAGACCCAGTACTTC
TRBJ1-1 | TRBV6-5 | - | - | CASQGVGDTEAFF | TGTGCCAGTCAGGGCGTGGGGGACACTGAAGCTTTCTTT
TRBJ2-2 | TRBV7-2 | - | - | CASSLVLTGELFF | TGTGCCAGCAGCTTAGTTCTCACCGGGGAGCTGTTTTTT
TRBJ2-7 | TRBV28 | TRBD1 | few | CASSPRGTSFEQYF | TGTGCCAGCAGTCCCAGGGGGACCTCTTTCGAGCAGTACTTC
TRBJ2-7 | TRBV11-3 | - | - | CASNIDGSYEQYF | TGTGCCAGCAATATCGACGGATCCTACGAGCAGTACTTC
TRBJ2-7 | TRBV9 | - | - | CASSAAHEQYF | TGTGCCAGCAGCGCCGCCCACGAGCAGTACTTC
TRBJ2-7 | TRBV4-2 | - | - | CASGQGGDRDYEQYF | TGTGCCAGCGGCCAAGGAGGAGACAGAGATTACGAGCAGTACTTC
TRBJ2-3 | TRBV20-1 | TRBD2 | - | CSARRFGRERATTDTQYF | TGCAGTGCTAGGCGATTCGGGAGGGAAAGGGCAACCACAGATACGCAGTATTTT
TRBJ2-3 | TRBV19 | TRBD2 | - | CASTPGIAGAFADTQYF | TGTGCCAGTACCCCGGGTATAGCGGGAGCCTTCGCAGATACGCAGTATTTT